The 17 T cell receptor beta chains presented below share a single source sample, sequenced in a study of OX40 agonist ivuxolimab in advanced cancers. This table comes from immunoSEQ multiplex PCR, and its TCRdb copy is limited to in-frame clones, with some not included. The data contain over 100,000 clones, around 91% of them singletons. The specimen comprised CD4+ or CD8+ T cells sorted from blood, sampled in a trial of the OX40 agonist ivuxolimab. All receptors come from an adult with an advanced solid tumor such as melanoma, head and neck, liver or kidney cancer.

The chain uses TRBV7-2 and TRBJ2-5; 7 nucleotides align to TRBD1. CDR1 and CDR2 (germline): SGHTA, FQGNSA. V trimming: 5 bases; J trimming: 6 bases; junction bases outside the gene matches: 9. CDR3 length equals 14 residues. The CDR3 here is CASSPSTGSKTQYF. The CDR3 DNA sequence: TGTGCCAGCAGCCCCTCGACAGGGTCGAAGACCCAGTACTTC. Variable domain in full (rest from reference TRBV7-2 and TRBJ2-5): GAGVSQSPSNKVTEKGKDVELRCDPISGHTALYWYRQSLGQGLEFLIYFQGNSAPDKSGLPSDRFSAERTGGSVSTLTIQRTQQEDSAVYLCASSPSTGSKTQYFGPGTRLLVL.

This chain connects TRBV5-4 to TRBJ1-4; D is possibly TRBD1 (5 bases). The length of the CDR3 is 15 residues. From germline, CDR1 is SGHNT and CDR2 YYREEE (reference sequence). V was pared by 0 bases and J by 3 bases, with 9 bases between. CDR3 loop: CASSLAGGANEKLFF. The CDR3 DNA follows: TGTGCCAGCAGCTTGGCTGGGGGGGCTAATGAAAAACTGTTTTTT.

V usage is TRBV30 and J usage is TRBJ2-7, with TRBD1 as a possible D gene (6 bases). CDR1 is GTSNPN and CDR2 is SVGIG in the germline V gene (reference sequence). V gave up 4 bases and J gave up 2 bases, with 12 bases separating them. The CDR3 is made up of 13 amino acids. CDR3 nucleotide sequence: TGTGCCTGGACCCGTACAGGGACCTACGAGCAGTACTTC. As protein: CAWTRTGTYEQYF.

This chain connects TRBV11-2 to TRBJ2-3; 7 bases map to TRBD1. V gave up 9 bases and J gave up 2 bases; unmatched junction bases: 8. The CDR3 covers 14 residues. Germline V CDR1 and CDR2: SGHAT, FQNNGV. DNA of the CDR3: TGTGCCAGTGCGTACAGGGGCGTCACAGATACGCAGTATTTT. It codes for CASAYRGVTDTQYF.

V is TRBV27 and J is TRBJ1-1; D remains unclear. Trimming cost V 2 bases and J 5 bases, with 9 bases left between them. CDR3 size: 13 residues. Germline V gene sequence: CDR1 MNHEY, CDR2 SMNVEV (reference sequence). The CDR3 protein is CASSLTVGTEAFF. CDR3 nucleotide sequence: TGTGCCAGCAGTTTAACGGTCGGGACTGAAGCTTTCTTT.

This sequence joins TRBV28 and TRBJ2-5; D remains ambiguous. The germline V gene encodes CDR1 MDHEN and CDR2 SYDVKM. CDR3 length: 14 amino acids. Trimming removed 5 bases from V and 1 base from J, with 11 bases in between. Here the CDR3 DNA reads TGTGCCAGCAGTCCCAAGACACCCCAAGAGACCCAGTACTTC. This translates into CASSPKTPQETQYF.

Here the CDR3 reads CASRMTGGNYEQYF. DNA of the CDR3: TGTGCCAGCAGGATGACAGGGGGGAACTACGAGCAGTACTTC. The chain employs TRBV6-5 and TRBJ2-7; 9 bases align to TRBD1. This CDR3 spans 14 amino acids. The germline V gene has CDR1 MNHEY and CDR2 SVGAGI. After removal of 6 bases from V and 3 bases from J, the junction contained 6 bases not matched to a gene.

CDR3 in amino acids: CASSLNLGGLGSYEQYF. Here the CDR3 DNA reads TGTGCCAGCAGCCTCAACCTGGGGGGCTTGGGGTCCTACGAGCAGTACTTC. The chain uses TRBV7-2 and TRBJ2-7, with D possibly called TRBD1 or TRBD2 (6 bases each). This CDR3 is 17 amino acids long. Trimming stripped 5 bases from V and 1 base from J, with 21 bases between. Germline V gene lookup returns CDR1 SGHTA and CDR2 FQGNSA. Variable domain in full (rest from reference TRBV7-2 and TRBJ2-7): GAGVSQSPSNKVTEKGKDVELRCDPISGHTALYWYRQSLGQGLEFLIYFQGNSAPDKSGLPSDRFSAERTGGSVSTLTIQRTQQEDSAVYLCASSLNLGGLGSYEQYFGPGTRLTVT.

This chain links TRBV7-2 with TRBJ1-2, with 7 bases matching TRBD1. The junction had 7 bases not matched to a gene; V was cut back by 1 base and J by 2 bases. CDR1 is SGHTA and CDR2 is FQGNSA in the germline V gene. The CDR3 is 16 amino acids. The CDR3 bases are TGTGCCAGCAGCTTAGGGGCAGGGGGATTCAACTATGGCTACACCTTC. Its translation: CASSLGAGGFNYGYTF.

The chain uses TRBV5-1 and TRBJ2-7; TRBD2 agrees at 9 bases. In germline, CDR1 is SGHRS, CDR2 YFSETQ. There are 15 residues in the CDR3. V trimming: 4 bases; J trimming: 10 bases; junction bases outside the gene matches: 15. The CDR3 here is CASSATASGAHEQYF. DNA for the CDR3: TGCGCCAGCAGCGCTACCGCTAGCGGGGCGCATGAACAGTACTTC.

The J gene is TRBJ2-1, the V gene TRBV7-2; TRBD2 agrees at 7 bases. Germline trimming cut 5 bases from V and 10 bases from J; bases unmatched to any gene: 11. Per the germline V gene, CDR1 is SGHTA and CDR2 is FQGNSA. CDR3 length: 14 residues. CDR3 DNA sequence: TGTGCCAGCAGCGCCTCCGGGACTACGCAGGAGCAGTTCTTC. Its protein product is CASSASGTTQEQFF.

The gene calls are TRBV18 and TRBJ2-7, with TRBD1 matching over 10 bases. From germline, CDR1 is KGHSH and CDR2 LQKENI. The CDR3 totals 14 residues. The junction had 7 bases not matched to a gene; V was cut back by 5 bases and J by 6 bases. This chain's CDR3 is CASSRGTGASEQYF. CDR3 coding DNA: TGTGCCAGCTCAAGGGGGACAGGGGCCTCCGAGCAGTACTTC.

In this sample, this clone turned up a few times. CDR3 in DNA: TGTGCCAGCAGTGAGATCACAGGGCGGTACGAGCAGTACTTC. Protein: CASSEITGRYEQYF. The rearrangement joins TRBV25-1 to TRBJ2-7; TRBD1 is a possible D gene (6 bases). Germline-derived CDR1 and CDR2 are MGHDK and SYGVNS. This CDR3 is 14 amino acids long. Trimming pared 3 bases from V and 4 bases from J, leaving 13 bases between.

The rearrangement uses TRBV11-2 and TRBJ2-5, with TRBD2 identical over 9 bases. Looked up from germline, CDR1 is SGHAT and CDR2 is FQNNGV. The CDR3 contains 14 residues. The V segment lost 2 bases and the J segment 4 bases; nucleotides outside the gene matches: 2. CDR3 nucleotide sequence: TGTGCCAGCAGCTTAAGGCGGGGGGGAGAGACCCAGTACTTC. Encoded protein: CASSLRRGGETQYF.

Here the CDR3 reads CAISTGQGLQKLFF. CDR3 in DNA: TGTGCCATCAGTACGGGACAGGGTTTACAAAAACTGTTTTTT. The chain joins TRBV10-3 to TRBJ1-4, with TRBD1 matching 9 bases. The CDR3 is 14 amino acids. Unmatched junction bases numbered 7, after V lost 5 bases and J lost 9 bases. Germline V gives CDR1 ENHRY, CDR2 SYGVKD.

The V call is TRBV10-3, the J call TRBJ2-5, with no clear D. V was clipped by 3 bases and J by 6 bases, with 5 bases between them. The CDR3 consists of 11 residues. CDR1 is ENHRY, CDR2 SYGVKD, per germline. Here the CDR3 DNA reads TGTGCCATCAGTGATATAAAGACCCAGTACTTC. It codes for CAISDIKTQYF.

The rearrangement links TRBV7-9 to TRBJ2-3, with 11 bases matching TRBD2. This CDR3 is 16 amino acids long. CDR1 SEHNR and CDR2 FQNEAQ come from the germline V gene (reference sequence). After removal of 5 bases from V and 3 bases from J, the junction contained 7 bases not matched to a gene. The DNA for the CDR3 is TGTGCCAGCAGCGGGCCTAGCGGGGGGCCAACAGATACGCAGTATTTT. It codes for CASSGPSGGPTDTQYF.